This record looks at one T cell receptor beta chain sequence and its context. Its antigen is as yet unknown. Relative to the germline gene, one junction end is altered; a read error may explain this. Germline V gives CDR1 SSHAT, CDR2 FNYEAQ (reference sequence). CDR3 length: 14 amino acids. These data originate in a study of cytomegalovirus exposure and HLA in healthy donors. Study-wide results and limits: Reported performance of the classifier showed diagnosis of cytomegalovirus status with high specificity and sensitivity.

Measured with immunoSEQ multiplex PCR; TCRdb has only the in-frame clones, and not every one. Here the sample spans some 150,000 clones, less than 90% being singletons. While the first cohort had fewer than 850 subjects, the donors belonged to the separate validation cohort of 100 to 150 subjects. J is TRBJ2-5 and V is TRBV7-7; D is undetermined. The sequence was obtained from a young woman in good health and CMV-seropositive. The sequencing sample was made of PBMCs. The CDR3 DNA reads TGTGCTAGCAGCTTAATCGGGTCGGCAGAGACCCAGTACTTC. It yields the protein CASSLIGSAETQYF.